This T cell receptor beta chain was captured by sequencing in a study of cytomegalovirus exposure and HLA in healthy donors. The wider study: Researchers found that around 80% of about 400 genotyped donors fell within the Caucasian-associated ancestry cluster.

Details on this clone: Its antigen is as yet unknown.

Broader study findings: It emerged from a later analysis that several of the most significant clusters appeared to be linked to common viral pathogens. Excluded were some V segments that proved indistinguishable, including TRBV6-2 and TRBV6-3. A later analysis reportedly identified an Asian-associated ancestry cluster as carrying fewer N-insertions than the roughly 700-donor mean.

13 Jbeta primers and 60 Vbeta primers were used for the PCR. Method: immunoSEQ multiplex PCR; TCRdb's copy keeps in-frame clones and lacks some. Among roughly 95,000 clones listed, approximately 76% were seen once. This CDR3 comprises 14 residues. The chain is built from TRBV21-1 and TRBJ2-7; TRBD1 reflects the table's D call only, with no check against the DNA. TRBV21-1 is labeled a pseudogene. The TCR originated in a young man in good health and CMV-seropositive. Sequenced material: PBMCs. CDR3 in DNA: TGTGCCAGCAGCAAGACAGGGGAAATCAACGAGCAGTACTTC. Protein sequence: CASSKTGEINEQYF.